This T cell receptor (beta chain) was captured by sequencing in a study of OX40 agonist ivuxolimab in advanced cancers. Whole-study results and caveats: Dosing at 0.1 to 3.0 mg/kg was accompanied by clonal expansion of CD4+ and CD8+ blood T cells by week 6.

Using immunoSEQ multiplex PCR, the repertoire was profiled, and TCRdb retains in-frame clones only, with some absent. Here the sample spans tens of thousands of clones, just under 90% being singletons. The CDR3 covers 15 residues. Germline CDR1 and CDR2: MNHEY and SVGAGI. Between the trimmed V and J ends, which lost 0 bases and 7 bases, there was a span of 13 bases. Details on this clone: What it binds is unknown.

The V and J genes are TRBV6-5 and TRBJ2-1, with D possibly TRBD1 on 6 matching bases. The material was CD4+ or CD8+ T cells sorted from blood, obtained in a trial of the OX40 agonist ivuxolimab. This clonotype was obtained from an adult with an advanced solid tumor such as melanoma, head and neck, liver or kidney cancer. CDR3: CASSYSTQGMNEQFF. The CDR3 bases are TGTGCCAGCAGTTACTCGACCCAGGGGATGAATGAGCAGTTCTTC.